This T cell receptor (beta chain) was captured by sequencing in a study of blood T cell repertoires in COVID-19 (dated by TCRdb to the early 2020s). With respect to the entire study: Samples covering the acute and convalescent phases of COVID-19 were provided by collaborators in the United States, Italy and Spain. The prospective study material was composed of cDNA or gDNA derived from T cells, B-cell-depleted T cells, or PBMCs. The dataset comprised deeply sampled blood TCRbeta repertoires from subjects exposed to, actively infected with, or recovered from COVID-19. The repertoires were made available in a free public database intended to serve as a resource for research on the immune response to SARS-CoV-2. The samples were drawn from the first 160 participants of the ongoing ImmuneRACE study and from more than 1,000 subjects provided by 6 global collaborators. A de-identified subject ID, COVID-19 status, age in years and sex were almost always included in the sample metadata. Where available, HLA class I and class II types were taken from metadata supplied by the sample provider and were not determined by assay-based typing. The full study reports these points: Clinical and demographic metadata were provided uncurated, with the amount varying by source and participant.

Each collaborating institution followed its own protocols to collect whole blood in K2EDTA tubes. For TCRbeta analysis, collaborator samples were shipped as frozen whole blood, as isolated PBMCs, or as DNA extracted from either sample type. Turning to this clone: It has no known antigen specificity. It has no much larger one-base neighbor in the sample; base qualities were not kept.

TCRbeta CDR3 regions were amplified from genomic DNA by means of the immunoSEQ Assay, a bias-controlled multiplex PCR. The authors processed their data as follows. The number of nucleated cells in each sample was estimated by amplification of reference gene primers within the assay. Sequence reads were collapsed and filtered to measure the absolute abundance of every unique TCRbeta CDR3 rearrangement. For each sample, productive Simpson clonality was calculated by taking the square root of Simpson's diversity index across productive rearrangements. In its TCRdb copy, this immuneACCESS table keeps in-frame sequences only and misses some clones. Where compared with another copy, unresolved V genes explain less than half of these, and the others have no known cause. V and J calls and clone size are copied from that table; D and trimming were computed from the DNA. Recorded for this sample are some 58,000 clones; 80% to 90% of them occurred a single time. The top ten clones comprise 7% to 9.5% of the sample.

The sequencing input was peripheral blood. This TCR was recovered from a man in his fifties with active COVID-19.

The DNA reads as follows: TGTGCCAGCAGCTCACATCAGAACACCGGGGAGCTGTTTTTT. This codes for CASSSHQNTGELFF. This chain joins TRBV6-6 to TRBJ2-2, with the D segment identity uncertain. V is shortened by 6 bases, J by 1 base, and the region joining them spans 9 bases. From cysteine to phenylalanine, the CDR3 is 14 amino acids long. Left in the record is the CDR3 DNA by itself, 42 bases read in frame from the first base. The CDR1 and CDR2 encoded by the germline V gene (reference sequence) are MNHNY and SVGAGI.